Described below is a single T cell receptor beta chain sequence and its context. Its antigen is unknown. The CDR3 has 15 residues. Trimming cost V 4 bases and J 5 bases; bases outside gene matches: 11. CDR1 SGDLS and CDR2 YYNGEE come from the germline V gene. This entry belongs to a study of T cell responses to AZD1222 COVID-19 vaccine. Findings of the study overall: Donors were mostly white British, more females; clonal diversity possibly underestimated. Without day 14 samples, only post-peak T cell repertoires were studied. Reportedly, nearly half the spike-specific TCRs target unmutated variant regions. The study found vaccine-associated CD4 TCRs spanning spike, dominant at 160-218 and 743-854.

Sequencing was performed with immunoSEQ multiplex PCR; in TCRdb, only in-frame clones are kept and a portion is missing. The table records roughly 150,000 clones, 91% of them present only once. The sequenced sample was peripheral blood, obtained 28 days after the second AZD1222 dose. The sequence was obtained from an adult who received the AZD1222 COVID-19 vaccine. The rearrangement uses TRBV9 and TRBJ1-1, with 7 nucleotides matching TRBD1. The CDR3 sequence: CASSPFGQGGTEAFF. Written as DNA, the CDR3 is TGTGCCAGCAGCCCCTTTGGCCAGGGGGGGACTGAAGCTTTCTTT.